The TCR beta chain under discussion was sequenced for a study of OX40 agonist ivuxolimab in advanced cancers. Study as a whole: In this cohort, patients received ivuxolimab, an agonistic anti-OX40 (CD134) antibody. The mean age was about 57 years, ranging from about 20 to 85, with under 90% of participants male. Notes on the study in general: Expansion of clones was among the lowest in partial responders at 0.1-3.0 mg/kg.

Assay used: immunoSEQ multiplex PCR; TCRdb lists only in-frame clones, some missing. Here the sample spans over 70,000 clones, approximately 90% being singletons. Turning to this clone: Its antigen is not identified.

Germline-derived CDR1 and CDR2 are SGDLS and YYNGEE. V was trimmed by 0 bases and J by 1 base, leaving 13 bases between them. The length of the CDR3 is 16 residues. The TCR originated in an adult with an advanced solid tumor such as melanoma, head and neck, liver or kidney cancer. The material was CD4+ or CD8+ T cells sorted from blood, obtained in a trial of the OX40 agonist ivuxolimab. This chain connects TRBV9 to TRBJ1-1, with D perhaps matching TRBD1 (6 bases). For the CDR3, the DNA is TGTGCCAGCAGCGTAGTGGGGGGCGCCTCGAACACTGAAGCTTTCTTT. It encodes CASSVVGGASNTEAFF.